These 14 T cell receptor beta chains share one sample of origin, sequenced in a study of shared clonotypes between healthy human individuals. Sequenced by immunoSEQ multiplex PCR; TCRdb stores in-frame clones only, minus some. The repertoire has over a million clones, over 95% of them found once; the top ten carry approximately 1.1%. The source material was naive CD4+ T cells sorted from blood. Described subset: CD45RA+ positively selected. These receptors all come from a man younger than 45 in good health.

This chain connects TRBV10-3 to TRBJ2-5; 8 bases are shared with TRBD2. CDR1 and CDR2 from the germline V gene are ENHRY and SYGVKD. The CDR3 contains 14 residues. J was trimmed by 3 bases and V by 11 bases; bases with no gene match: 11. The CDR3 is CAAGWLAGKETQYF. The CDR3 nucleotides read TGTGCCGCGGGGTGGCTAGCGGGCAAAGAGACCCAGTACTTC.

The chain uses TRBV7-8 and TRBJ2-7; 9 nucleotides line up with TRBD2. Trimming took 1 base from V and 1 from J; bases not matched to a gene: 5. The CDR3 is made up of 16 amino acids. CDR1 SGHVS and CDR2 FQNEAQ come from the germline V gene. As DNA, the CDR3 is TGTGCCAGCAGCTTAGATAGCCTAGCGGGGTCCTACGAGCAGTACTTC. Residues: CASSLDSLAGSYEQYF.

This sequence joins TRBV19 and TRBJ2-7; D unclear. V lost 3 bases and J 3 bases, leaving 9 bases between the germline ends. The germline V gene has CDR1 LNHDA and CDR2 SQIVND (reference sequence). The CDR3 covers 13 residues. The CDR3 region is CASSIKSYYEQYF. CDR3 DNA sequence: TGTGCCAGTAGTATTAAGTCCTACTACGAGCAGTACTTC. The full variable domain, its missing parts supplied by reference TRBV19 and TRBJ2-7, is DGGITQSPKYLFRKEGQNVTLSCEQNLNHDAMYWYRQDPGQGLRLIYYSQIVNDFQKGDIAEGYSVSREKKESFPLTVTSAQKNPTAFYLCASSIKSYYEQYFGPGTRLTVT.

The chain joins TRBV6-5 to TRBJ2-1; 9 bases line up with TRBD2. This CDR3 is 15 amino acids long. The V segment lost 4 bases and the J segment 9 bases; nucleotides outside the gene matches: 10. Germline lookup yields CDR1 MNHEY and CDR2 SVGAGI. CDR3 in DNA: TGTGCCAGCAGTTTAGCGGGAGACCCTTTCAGTGAGCAGTTCTTC. It codes for CASSLAGDPFSEQFF.

The J gene is TRBJ2-7, the V gene TRBV30; possibly TRBD2 for D (6 bases). This CDR3 is built from 12 residues. Germline values: CDR1 GTSNPN, CDR2 SVGIG (reference sequence). Trimming shortened V by 6 bases and J by 2 bases, and 11 bases separated the two germline ends. CDR3 nucleotides: TGTGCCTGCAGGGACTCAACCTACGAGCAGTACTTC. The encoded protein is CACRDSTYEQYF. Supplemented by reference TRBV30 and TRBJ2-7, the full variable domain reads SQTIHQWPATLVQPVGSPLSLECTVEGTSNPNLYWYRQAAGRGLQLLFYSVGIGQISSEVPQNLSASRPQDRQFILSSKKLLLSDSGFYLCACRDSTYEQYFGPGTRLTVT.

The chain links TRBV4-1 to TRBJ2-1; D possibly corresponds to TRBD1 (5 bases). Germline-derived CDR1 and CDR2 are MGHRA and YSYEKL. Trimming cost V 2 bases and J 9 bases, with 26 bases left between them. The CDR3 covers 18 residues. The CDR3 reads CASSQTRLGLSYMGEQFF. The CDR3 coding sequence is TGCGCCAGCAGCCAAACACGCCTGGGGCTAAGCTACATGGGTGAGCAGTTCTTC.

This clone occurred a few times. The chain joins TRBV29-1 to TRBJ2-1; tentatively, D is TRBD2 (6 bases). This CDR3 spans 13 amino acids. V shed 6 bases and J shed 4 bases, with 13 bases lying between them. Germline V gene lookup returns CDR1 SQVTM and CDR2 ANQGSEA. The CDR3 nucleotides are TGCAGCGTGGGGGACTCGACGTACAATGAGCAGTTCTTC. Protein product: CSVGDSTYNEQFF.

The V and J genes are TRBV18 and TRBJ2-1; either TRBD1 or TRBD2 may fit D (6 bases each). The length of the CDR3 is 17 residues. Per germline, CDR1 KGHSH and CDR2 LQKENI. The V end lost 3 bases, the J end lost 0 bases, and 15 bases lay between the germline ends. The CDR3 DNA sequence: TGTGCCAGCTCACCTTCCAGGGGAGGAAACTCCTACAATGAGCAGTTCTTC. Residues: CASSPSRGGNSYNEQFF.

The chain carries TRBV10-1 and TRBJ1-5; D unclear. V lost 2 bases, J lost 8 bases, and 10 bases lay in between. This CDR3 is 13 amino acids long. Germline values: CDR1 WNHNN, CDR2 SYGVQD (reference sequence). CDR3 amino acids: CASSEGLVEPQHF. CDR3 coding DNA: TGCGCCAGCAGTGAGGGGCTGGTAGAGCCCCAGCATTTT.

The V call is TRBV7-8, the J call TRBJ2-7; the D gene is possibly TRBD2 (8 bases). This CDR3 has 14 residues. The V and J ends lost 2 bases and 11 bases respectively, with 19 bases between them. Per the germline V gene, CDR1 is SGHVS and CDR2 is FQNEAQ. The CDR3 DNA follows: TGTGCCAGCAGCTTAACCGACGGGACAGCGGGAGAGTACTTC. Amino acid sequence: CASSLTDGTAGEYF.

This rearrangement joins TRBV10-3 to TRBJ2-7; TRBD2 matches at 14 bases. In germline, CDR1 is ENHRY, CDR2 SYGVKD. This CDR3 contains 20 residues. V gave up 1 base and J gave up 4 bases; unmatched junction bases: 15. The CDR3 bases are TGTGCCATCAGTGAGTTAATCGGCCTAGGGACTAGCGGGAGTGGTTACGAGCAGTACTTC. It is translated as CAISELIGLGTSGSGYEQYF.

This rearrangement joins TRBV30 to TRBJ2-7; 8 nucleotides align to TRBD2. CDR1 is GTSNPN and CDR2 is SVGIG in the germline V gene (reference sequence). The CDR3 covers 15 residues. The V segment lost 3 bases and the J segment 3 bases; nucleotides outside the gene matches: 10. The CDR3: CAWRESGRLGYEQYF. As DNA, the CDR3 is TGTGCCTGGAGGGAAAGCGGGAGACTTGGCTACGAGCAGTACTTC.

The chain employs TRBV6-5 and TRBJ2-7; D remains ambiguous. V lost 6 bases and J lost 4, with 13 bases in between. Germline-derived CDR1 and CDR2 are MNHEY and SVGAGI. This CDR3 region has 13 residues. Written as DNA, the CDR3 is TGTGCCAGCAGCCATAGAGCAGTATACGAGCAGTACTTC. The encoded protein is CASSHRAVYEQYF.

The J gene is TRBJ2-7, the V gene TRBV9; weak D call: TRBD1 (7 bases). V was cut by 3 bases and J by 7 bases, with 14 bases left in between. CDR1 is SGDLS, CDR2 YYNGEE, per germline. This CDR3 comprises 13 residues. Here the CDR3 DNA reads TGTGCCAGCAGCGCTCTACAGGGGAGGGAGCAGTACTTC. Encoded protein: CASSALQGREQYF.